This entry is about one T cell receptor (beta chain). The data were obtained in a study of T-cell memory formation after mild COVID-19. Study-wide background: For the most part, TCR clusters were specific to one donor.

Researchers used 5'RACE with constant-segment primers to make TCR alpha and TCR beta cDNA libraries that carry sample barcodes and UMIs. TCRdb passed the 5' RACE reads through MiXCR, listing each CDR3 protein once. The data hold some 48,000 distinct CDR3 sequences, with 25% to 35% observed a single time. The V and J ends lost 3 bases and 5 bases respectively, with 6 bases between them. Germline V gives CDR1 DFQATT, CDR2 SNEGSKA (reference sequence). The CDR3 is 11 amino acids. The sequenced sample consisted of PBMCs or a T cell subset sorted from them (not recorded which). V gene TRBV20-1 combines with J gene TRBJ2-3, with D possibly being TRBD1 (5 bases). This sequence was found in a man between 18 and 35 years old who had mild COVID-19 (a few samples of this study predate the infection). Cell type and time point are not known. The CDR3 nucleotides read TGCAGTGCTAGGGGGCTAGATACGCAGTATTTT. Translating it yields CSARGLDTQYF.